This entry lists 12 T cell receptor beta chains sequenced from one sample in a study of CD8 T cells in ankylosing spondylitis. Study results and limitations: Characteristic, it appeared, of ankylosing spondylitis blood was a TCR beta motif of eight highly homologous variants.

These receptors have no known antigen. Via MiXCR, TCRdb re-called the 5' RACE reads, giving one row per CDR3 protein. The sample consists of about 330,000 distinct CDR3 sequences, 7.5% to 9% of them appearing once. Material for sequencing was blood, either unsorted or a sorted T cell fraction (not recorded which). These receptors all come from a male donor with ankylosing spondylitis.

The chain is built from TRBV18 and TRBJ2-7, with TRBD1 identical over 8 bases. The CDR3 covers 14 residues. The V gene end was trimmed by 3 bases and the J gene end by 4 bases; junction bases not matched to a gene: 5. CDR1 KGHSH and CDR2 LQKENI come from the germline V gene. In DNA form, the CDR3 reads TGTGCCAGCTCACCGGGACAGGCCACATACGAGCAGTACTTC. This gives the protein CASSPGQATYEQYF.

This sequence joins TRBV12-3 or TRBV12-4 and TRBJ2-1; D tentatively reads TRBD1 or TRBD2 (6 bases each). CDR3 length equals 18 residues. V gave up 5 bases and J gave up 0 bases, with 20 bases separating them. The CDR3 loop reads CASSLPGGGGSSYNEQFF. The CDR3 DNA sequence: TGTGCCAGCAGTCTCCCAGGTGGAGGGGGGAGCTCCTACAATGAGCAGTTCTTC.

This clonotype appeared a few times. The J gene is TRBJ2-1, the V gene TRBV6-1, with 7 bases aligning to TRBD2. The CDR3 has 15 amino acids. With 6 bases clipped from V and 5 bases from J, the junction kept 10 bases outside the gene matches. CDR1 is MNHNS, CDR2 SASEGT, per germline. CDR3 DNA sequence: TGTGCCAGCAGCCGGGCTGGGGGGAGGGACAATGAGCAGTTCTTC. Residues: CASSRAGGRDNEQFF.

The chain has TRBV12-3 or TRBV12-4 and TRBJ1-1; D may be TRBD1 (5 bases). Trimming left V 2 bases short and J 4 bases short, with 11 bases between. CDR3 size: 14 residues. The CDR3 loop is CASSLYQGTTEAFF. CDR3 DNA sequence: TGTGCCAGCAGTTTATATCAGGGAACCACTGAAGCTTTCTTT.

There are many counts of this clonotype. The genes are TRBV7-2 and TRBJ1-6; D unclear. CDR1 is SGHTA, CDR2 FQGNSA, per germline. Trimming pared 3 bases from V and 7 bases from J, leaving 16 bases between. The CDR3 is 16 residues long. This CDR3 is CASSLWRRLENSPLHF. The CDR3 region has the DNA TGTGCCAGCAGCTTGTGGAGGCGTCTGGAGAATTCACCCCTCCACTTT. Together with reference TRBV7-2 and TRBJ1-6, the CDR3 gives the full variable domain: GAGVSQSPSNKVTEKGKDVELRCDPISGHTALYWYRQSLGQGLEFLIYFQGNSAPDKSGLPSDRFSAERTGGSVSTLTIQRTQQEDSAVYLCASSLWRRLENSPLHFGNGTRLTVT.

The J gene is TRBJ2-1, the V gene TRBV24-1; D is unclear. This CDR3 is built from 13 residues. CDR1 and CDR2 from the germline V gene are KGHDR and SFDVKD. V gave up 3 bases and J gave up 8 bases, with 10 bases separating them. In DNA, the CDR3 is TGTGCCACCAGTGATCTCCCAGGCCATGAGCAGTTCTTC. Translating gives CATSDLPGHEQFF.

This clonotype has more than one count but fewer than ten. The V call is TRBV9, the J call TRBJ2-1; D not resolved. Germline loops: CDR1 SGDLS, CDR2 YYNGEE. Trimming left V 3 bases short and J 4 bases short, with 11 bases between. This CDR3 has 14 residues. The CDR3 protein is CASSAVGGYNEQFF. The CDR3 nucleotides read TGTGCCAGCAGCGCCGTCGGCGGATACAATGAGCAGTTCTTC. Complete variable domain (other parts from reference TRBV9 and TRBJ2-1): DSGVTQTPKHLITATGQRVTLRCSPRSGDLSVYWYQQSLDQGLQFLIQYYNGEERAKGNILERFSAQQFPDLHSELNLSSLELGDSALYFCASSAVGGYNEQFFGPGTRLTVL.

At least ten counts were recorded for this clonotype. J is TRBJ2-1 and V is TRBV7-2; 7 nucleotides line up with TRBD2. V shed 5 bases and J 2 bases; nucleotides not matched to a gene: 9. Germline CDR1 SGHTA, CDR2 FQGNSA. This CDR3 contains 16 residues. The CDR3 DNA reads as TGTGCCAGCAGCAATATGGAGCGGGGAACCTACAATGAGCAGTTCTTC. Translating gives CASSNMERGTYNEQFF.

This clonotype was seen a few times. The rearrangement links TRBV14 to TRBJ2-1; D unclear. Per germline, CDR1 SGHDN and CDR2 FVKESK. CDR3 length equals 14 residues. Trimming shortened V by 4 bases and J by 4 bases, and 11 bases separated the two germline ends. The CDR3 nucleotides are TGTGCCAGCAGCCCGTCGGTAGCTTACAATGAGCAGTTCTTC. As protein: CASSPSVAYNEQFF.

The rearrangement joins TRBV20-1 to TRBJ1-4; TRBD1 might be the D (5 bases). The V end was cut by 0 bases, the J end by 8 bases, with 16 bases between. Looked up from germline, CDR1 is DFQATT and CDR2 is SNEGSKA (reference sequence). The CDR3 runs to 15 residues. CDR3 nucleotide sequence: TGCAGTGCTAGAGATGAAAGGGGAGAATGGGAAAAACTGTTTTTT. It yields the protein CSARDERGEWEKLFF.

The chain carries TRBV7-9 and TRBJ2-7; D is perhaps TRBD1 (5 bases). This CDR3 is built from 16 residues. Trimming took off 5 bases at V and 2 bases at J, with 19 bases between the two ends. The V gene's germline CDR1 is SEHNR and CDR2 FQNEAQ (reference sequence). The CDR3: CASSKDDSGWAYEQYF. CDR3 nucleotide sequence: TGTGCCAGCAGCAAAGACGACAGTGGATGGGCCTACGAGCAGTACTTC.

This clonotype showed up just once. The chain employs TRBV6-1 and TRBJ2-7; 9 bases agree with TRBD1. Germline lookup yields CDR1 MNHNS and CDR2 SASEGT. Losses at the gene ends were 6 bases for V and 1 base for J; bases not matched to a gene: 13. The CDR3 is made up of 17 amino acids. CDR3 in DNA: TGTGCCAGCAGCAACCGGGACAGGGCCATGAAATCCTACGAGCAGTACTTC. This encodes CASSNRDRAMKSYEQYF.